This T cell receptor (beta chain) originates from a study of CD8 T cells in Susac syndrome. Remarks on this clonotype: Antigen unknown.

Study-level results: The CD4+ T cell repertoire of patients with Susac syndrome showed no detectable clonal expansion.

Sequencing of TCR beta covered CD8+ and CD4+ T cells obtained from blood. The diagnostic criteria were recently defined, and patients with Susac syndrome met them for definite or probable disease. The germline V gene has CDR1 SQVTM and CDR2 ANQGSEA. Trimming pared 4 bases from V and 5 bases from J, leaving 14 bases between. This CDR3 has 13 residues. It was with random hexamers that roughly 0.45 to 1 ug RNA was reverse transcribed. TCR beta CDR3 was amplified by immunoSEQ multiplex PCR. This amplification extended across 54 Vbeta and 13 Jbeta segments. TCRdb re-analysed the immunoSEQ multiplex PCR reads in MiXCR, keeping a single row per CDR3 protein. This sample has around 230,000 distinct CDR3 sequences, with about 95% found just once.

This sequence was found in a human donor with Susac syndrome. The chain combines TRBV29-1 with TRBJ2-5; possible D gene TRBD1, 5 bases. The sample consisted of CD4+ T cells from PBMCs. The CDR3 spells CSVAGQEVETQYF. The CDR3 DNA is TGCAGCGTTGCTGGACAAGAAGTGGAGACCCAGTACTTC.